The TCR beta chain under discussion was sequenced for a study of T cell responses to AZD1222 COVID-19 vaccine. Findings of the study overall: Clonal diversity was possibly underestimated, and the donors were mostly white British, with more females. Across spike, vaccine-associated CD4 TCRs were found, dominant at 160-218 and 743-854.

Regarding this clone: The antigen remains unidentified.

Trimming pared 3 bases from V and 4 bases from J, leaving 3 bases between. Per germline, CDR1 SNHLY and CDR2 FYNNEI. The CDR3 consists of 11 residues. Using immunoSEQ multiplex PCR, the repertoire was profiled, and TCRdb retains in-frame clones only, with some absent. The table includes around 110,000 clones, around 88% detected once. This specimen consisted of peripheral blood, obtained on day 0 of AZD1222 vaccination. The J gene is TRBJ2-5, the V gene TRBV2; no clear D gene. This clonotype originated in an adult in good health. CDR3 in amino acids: CASSDRETQYF. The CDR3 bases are TGTGCCAGCAGTGACAGAGAGACCCAGTACTTC.